The entry below gives a single T cell receptor beta chain sequence along with its context. V was trimmed by 5 bases and J by 0 bases, leaving 4 bases between them. The CDR3 covers 12 residues. Germline CDR1 SGHAT, CDR2 FQNNGV. Measured with immunoSEQ multiplex PCR; TCRdb has only the in-frame clones, and not every one. The data show roughly 200,000 clones, with 75% to 80% seen just once and approximately 9% held by the top ten. This sample is part of a study of blood T cell repertoires in COVID-19. The specimen was peripheral blood. This receptor was obtained from a woman in her fifties or sixties with active or convalescent COVID-19. The chain joins TRBV11-2 to TRBJ1-2; D not resolved. The DNA for the CDR3 is TGTGCCAGCAGCCAGGCTAACTATGGCTACACCTTC. It yields the protein CASSQANYGYTF.